The text below deals with one TCR beta chain. Its antigen remains unidentified. The CD45RA-negative fraction was bead-selected with anti-CD45RO to obtain memory T cells. TCR alpha and beta CDR3s were amplified from mRNA by semiquantitative ARM-PCR. ARM-PCR used tagged nested gene-specific primers, then communal superprimers for exponential amplification. TCRdb itself ran the multiplex PCR reads through MiXCR, one entry per CDR3 protein. This sample carries about 8,900 distinct CDR3 sequences, 50% to 60% of them seen once, and the ten largest clones take approximately 5.4%. Germline lookup yields CDR1 LNHDA and CDR2 SQIVND (reference sequence). This CDR3 region has 18 residues. V was clipped by 7 bases and J by 2 bases; unmatched bases: 15. These data originate in a study of relationships among human T cell subsets. Notes on the study in general: Bead-based sorting did not rule out CD4+CD8+ double-positive cells.

The sequence was collected from a man aged 35 to 55 in good health. What was sequenced was memory T cells sorted from blood. The V gene is TRBV19, the J gene TRBJ1-5, with 9 nucleotides matching TRBD1. In nucleotides, the CDR3 is TGTGCCAGTAAAGCCCTCAAGGGAGGGGACAGGGGCAATCAGCCCCAGCATTTT. Translation gives CASKALKGGDRGNQPQHF.